This TCR beta chain was recovered during a study of ipilimumab plus nivolumab after autologous stem cell transplantation. For the study at large: Median doses per patient: roughly five ipilimumab, under 10 nivolumab. The myeloma group: high-risk transplant-naive, or relapse within 3 years after first autologous transplant.

Patients got ipilimumab 1 mg/kg beginning 14 to 28 days post-transplant. Dosing: nivolumab 3 mg/kg IV, weeks 1, 4, 7, 10, then every two weeks to week 26. The CDR3 is 14 residues long. V was trimmed by 0 bases and J by 11 bases, leaving 14 bases between them. The germline gives CDR1 KGHSH, CDR2 LQKENI. Clones were read by immunoSEQ multiplex PCR, and TCRdb kept only the in-frame ones, dropping some. The table has about 43,000 clones, 70% to 90% seen once. This TCR came from a male donor with multiple myeloma. The sample here was PBMCs, taken in a trial of ipilimumab plus nivolumab as post-transplant consolidation. The J gene is TRBJ1-5, the V gene TRBV18; D call uncertain. CDR3 region: CASSPPGSPWAQHF. The DNA for the CDR3 is TGTGCCAGCTCACCACCGGGCAGCCCCTGGGCCCAGCATTTT.